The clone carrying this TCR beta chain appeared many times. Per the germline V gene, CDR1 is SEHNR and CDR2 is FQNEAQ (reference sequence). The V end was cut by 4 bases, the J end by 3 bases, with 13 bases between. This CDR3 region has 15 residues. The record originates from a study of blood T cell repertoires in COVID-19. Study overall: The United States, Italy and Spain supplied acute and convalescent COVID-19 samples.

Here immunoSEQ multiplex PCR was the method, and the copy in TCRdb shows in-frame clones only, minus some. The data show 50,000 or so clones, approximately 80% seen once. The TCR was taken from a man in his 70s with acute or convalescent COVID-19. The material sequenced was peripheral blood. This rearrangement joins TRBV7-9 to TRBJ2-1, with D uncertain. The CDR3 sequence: CASSSNSGVYNEQFF. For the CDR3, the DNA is TGTGCCAGCAGCTCAAATTCAGGCGTCTACAATGAGCAGTTCTTC.